This entry lists 6 T cell receptor beta chains sequenced from one sample in a study of OX40 agonist ivuxolimab in advanced cancers. This table comes from immunoSEQ multiplex PCR, and its TCRdb copy is limited to in-frame clones, with some not included. The profile shows roughly 75,000 clones, 80% to 90% of them singletons. Material: CD4+ or CD8+ T cells sorted from blood, obtained in a trial of the OX40 agonist ivuxolimab. The receptor source for this set is an adult with an advanced solid tumor such as melanoma, head and neck, liver or kidney cancer.

This chain links TRBV11-2 with TRBJ1-1; 7 bases match TRBD1. The germline V gene has CDR1 SGHAT and CDR2 FQNNGV. The length of the CDR3 is 14 residues. Germline trimming cut 4 bases from V and 11 bases from J; bases unmatched to any gene: 13. CDR3 sequence: CASSYRQGLGRAFF. The CDR3, as DNA: TGTGCCAGCAGCTATCGACAGGGATTGGGGCGGGCTTTCTTT.

A few counts support this clone. The CDR3 DNA is TGTGCCAGCAGCCAAGACAGGGATGACAAGCAGTACTTC. Protein sequence: CASSQDRDDKQYF. The gene calls are TRBV7-2 and TRBJ2-7; TRBD1 matches 7 bases. The CDR3 contains 13 residues. With 5 bases clipped from V and 8 bases from J, the junction kept 9 bases outside the gene matches. Germline V lookup: CDR1 SGHTA, CDR2 FQGNSA.

The chain uses TRBV11-3 and TRBJ2-7, with TRBD1 identical over 7 bases. The CDR3 is 12 residues long. After removal of 5 bases from V and 3 bases from J, the junction contained 1 base not matched to a gene. From germline, CDR1 is SGHNT and CDR2 YENEEA. DNA of the CDR3: TGTGCCAGCAGCCGGACAGGCTACGAGCAGTACTTC. Translating gives CASSRTGYEQYF.

V usage is TRBV4-2 and J usage is TRBJ2-5; D ambiguous. CDR1 and CDR2 from the germline V gene are LGHNA and YNFKEQ. CDR3 length equals 14 residues. Trimming took 1 base from V and 5 from J, leaving 11 bases between them. The CDR3 bases are TGTGCCAGCAGCCAAGGAGGCTTTCGGGAGACCCAGTACTTC. It specifies CASSQGGFRETQYF.

The chain is built from TRBV6-5 and TRBJ1-5; no clear D gene. Trimming removed 5 bases from V and 3 bases from J, with 11 bases in between. Germline values: CDR1 MNHEY, CDR2 SVGAGI. This CDR3 has 14 residues. CDR3: CASSRGRDNQPQHF. The DNA of the CDR3 is TGTGCCAGCAGTCGAGGGAGGGACAATCAGCCCCAGCATTTT.

The chain is built from TRBV7-3 and TRBJ2-7, with D unresolved. CDR1 is SGHTA, CDR2 FQGTGA, per germline. The V and J ends lost 3 bases and 3 bases respectively, with 9 bases between them. The CDR3 has 13 amino acids. In nucleotides, the CDR3 is TGTGCCAGCAGCTTCTACAGAAACTACGAGCAGTACTTC. Translation gives CASSFYRNYEQYF.